The 28 T cell receptor beta chains listed next were all sequenced from one sample in a study of shared clonotypes between healthy human individuals. As defined, naive CD8 cells were CD45RO-negative and positively selected for CCR7, with terminally differentiated effector memory CD45RA+ cells excluded. Measured with immunoSEQ multiplex PCR; TCRdb has only the in-frame clones, and not every one. Among millions of clones listed, 85% to 95% were seen once. The specimen sequenced was naive CD8+ T cells from PBMCs. These receptors all come from a man younger than 30 in good health. Some clones in this sample may be carry-over from other donors' samples.

J is TRBJ2-1 and V is TRBV7-3; 8 positions agree with TRBD1. This CDR3 spans 15 amino acids. Germline CDR1 and CDR2: SGHTA and FQGTGA. V was clipped by 6 bases and J by 1 base; unmatched bases: 5. The CDR3 DNA is TGTGCCAGCAGACCGGACAGGGCATCCTACAATGAGCAGTTCTTC. This encodes CASRPDRASYNEQFF.

The V gene is TRBV2, the J gene TRBJ2-1, with D possibly being TRBD1 (5 bases). V was trimmed by 5 bases and J by 5 bases, leaving 16 bases between them. Germline-derived CDR1 and CDR2 are SNHLY and FYNNEI. The CDR3 is made up of 15 amino acids. This chain's CDR3 is CASSLQARANNEQFF. In DNA, the CDR3 is TGTGCCAGCAGTCTACAGGCCAGAGCAAACAATGAGCAGTTCTTC. The whole variable domain, remainder taken from reference TRBV2 and TRBJ2-1, is EPEVTQTPSHQVTQMGQEVILRCVPISNHLYFYWYRQILGQKVEFLVSFYNNEISEKSEIFDDQFSVERPDGSNFTLKIRSTKLEDSAMYFCASSLQARANNEQFFGPGTRLTVL.

The rearrangement joins TRBV29-1 to TRBJ2-5; 8 bases align to TRBD1. Germline values: CDR1 SQVTM, CDR2 ANQGSEA. The CDR3 sequence is 13 residues long. With 6 bases clipped from V and 3 bases from J, the junction kept 6 bases outside the gene matches. The CDR3 sequence: CSVRTGMEETQYF. The CDR3 DNA reads as TGCAGCGTCCGGACAGGGATGGAAGAGACCCAGTACTTC.

This chain links TRBV7-3 with TRBJ2-7, with 10 bases matching TRBD1. The CDR3 is made up of 15 amino acids. Germline V gene lookup returns CDR1 SGHTA and CDR2 FQGTGA. The V and J ends lost 4 bases and 7 bases, in that order; junction bases with no gene match: 10. CDR3 nucleotides: TGTGCCAGCAGCTCAGGGACAGGGGCTAAAGAGGAGCAGTACTTC. The encoded protein is CASSSGTGAKEEQYF.

To note about this clone: The same CDR3 also results from other DNA sequences found in this sample. The chain carries TRBV27 and TRBJ2-1, with D possibly matching TRBD1 (5 bases). CDR1 is MNHEY and CDR2 is SMNVEV in the germline V gene (reference sequence). There are 13 residues in the CDR3. Trimming took 2 bases from V and 5 from J, leaving 7 bases between them. The CDR3 coding sequence is TGTGCCAGCAGTTTAGCAGGGAACAATGAGCAGTTCTTC. Its translation: CASSLAGNNEQFF.

V usage is TRBV27 and J usage is TRBJ2-1; TRBD2 agrees at 12 bases. Germline V gives CDR1 MNHEY, CDR2 SMNVEV (reference sequence). Trimming took 6 bases from V and 9 from J; bases not matched to a gene: 12. The CDR3 is 16 residues long. CDR3 nucleotides: TGTGCCAGCAGCCCCCTAGCGGGAGGGCCTCTTGGTGAGCAGTTCTTC. Translation gives CASSPLAGGPLGEQFF.

In its sample, this clone was seen once. This chain links TRBV4-2 with TRBJ2-7; D is ambiguous. Germline V gene lookup returns CDR1 LGHNA and CDR2 YNFKEQ. The V and J ends lost 1 base and 7 bases respectively, with 17 bases between them. This CDR3 comprises 15 residues. In DNA, the CDR3 is TGTGCCAGCAGCCAAGGTCTCGGACCAAACGGGGAGCAGTACTTC. Translation gives CASSQGLGPNGEQYF.

This clone was found once. The chain combines TRBV5-6 with TRBJ2-7, with 9 bases matching TRBD1. J gave up 5 bases and V 4 bases, and 10 bases lay outside the gene matches. The CDR3 is 15 amino acids. Germline V CDR1 and CDR2: SGHDT, YYEEEE. CDR3 in amino acids: CASSRPGQGRNEQYF. DNA for the CDR3: TGTGCCAGCAGCCGACCGGGACAGGGTAGGAACGAGCAGTACTTC. Variable domain in full (rest from reference TRBV5-6 and TRBJ2-7): DAGVTQSPTHLIKTRGQQVTLRCSPKSGHDTVSWYQQALGQGPQFIFQYYEEEERQRGNFPDRFSGHQFPNYSSELNVNALLLGDSALYLCASSRPGQGRNEQYFGPGTRLTVT.

The chain joins TRBV21-1 to TRBJ1-1; TRBD1, the table's D call, was not compared with the DNA. TRBV21-1 is described as a pseudogene. The length of the CDR3 is 18 residues. This CDR3 reads CASSKAREGARVRTEAFF. The CDR3 DNA is TGTGCCAGCAGCAAAGCGCGCGAGGGGGCGCGCGTTCGCACTGAAGCTTTCTTT.

The chain carries TRBV7-3 and TRBJ2-2; D is unresolved. From germline, CDR1 is SGHTA and CDR2 FQGTGA. V was pared by 5 bases and J by 3 bases, with 22 bases between. The CDR3 contains 18 residues. In DNA, the CDR3 is TGTGCCAGCAGCGTCCTCTCCGCTAATGATGTGGACACCGGGGAGCTGTTTTTT. Translation: CASSVLSANDVDTGELFF.

The chain employs TRBV2 and TRBJ1-5; D gene ambiguous. CDR1 SNHLY and CDR2 FYNNEI come from the germline V gene. This CDR3 contains 14 residues. The V end was cut by 1 base, the J end by 4 bases, with 8 bases between. CDR3 region: CASSEGGWNQPQHF. The CDR3 region has the DNA TGTGCCAGCAGTGAAGGAGGGTGGAATCAGCCCCAGCATTTT. Filled out from reference TRBV2 and TRBJ1-5, the complete variable domain reads EPEVTQTPSHQVTQMGQEVILRCVPISNHLYFYWYRQILGQKVEFLVSFYNNEISEKSEIFDDQFSVERPDGSNFTLKIRSTKLEDSAMYFCASSEGGWNQPQHFGDGTRLSIL.

J is TRBJ2-5 and V is TRBV25-1; D tentatively reads TRBD1 or TRBD2 (5 bases each). The J call may be wrong; the DNA end is better matched by TRBJ2-7. The CDR3 runs 13 residues. CDR1 and CDR2 (germline): MGHDK, SYGVNS. The CDR3 reads CASSSGRGYEQYF. CDR3 bases: TGTGCCAGCAGTTCGGGACGGGGCTACGAGCAGTACTTC.

V and J are TRBV27 and TRBJ2-1; 9 bases align to TRBD1. This CDR3 spans 15 amino acids. Germline V gene lookup returns CDR1 MNHEY and CDR2 SMNVEV (reference sequence). Unmatched junction bases numbered 9, after V lost 5 bases and J lost 7 bases. The CDR3 DNA sequence: TGTGCCAGCAGTCCAACAGGGGGCTTATTGAATGAGCAGTTCTTC. Translation: CASSPTGGLLNEQFF.

The chain joins TRBV7-8 to TRBJ1-1, with D possibly TRBD1 on 6 matching bases. CDR3 length equals 15 residues. V lost 3 bases and J 5 bases, leaving 16 bases between the germline ends. Germline CDR1 SGHVS, CDR2 FQNEAQ. In DNA, the CDR3 is TGTGCCAGCAGCTTTAGGGGGGTGCGAGAAACTGAAGCTTTCTTT. Translating it yields CASSFRGVRETEAFF. The variable domain in full, completed from reference TRBV7-8 and TRBJ1-1, reads GAGVSQSPRYKVAKRGQDVALRCDPISGHVSLFWYQQALGQGPEFLTYFQNEAQLDKSGLPSDRFFAERPEGSVSTLKIQRTQQEDSAVYLCASSFRGVRETEAFFGQGTRLTVV.

V and J are TRBV7-9 and TRBJ2-7; D ambiguous. V lost 5 bases to trimming and J lost 5 bases, with 10 bases between them. Germline V gene sequence: CDR1 SEHNR, CDR2 FQNEAQ (reference sequence). This CDR3 region has 12 residues. CDR3 region: CASSPSSNEQYF. Here the CDR3 DNA reads TGTGCCAGCAGCCCCAGTTCCAACGAGCAGTACTTC. Using reference TRBV7-9 and TRBJ2-7 for the parts outside the CDR3, the full variable domain is DTGVSQNPRHKITKRGQNVTFRCDPISEHNRLYWYRQTLGQGPEFLTYFQNEAQLEKSRLLSDRFSAERPKGSFSTLEIQRTEQGDSAMYLCASSPSSNEQYFGPGTRLTVT.

This chain uses TRBV5-1 with TRBJ1-2, with 7 bases identical to TRBD1. Germline CDR1 is SGHRS and CDR2 is YFSETQ. CDR3 length equals 18 residues. V shed 3 bases, J shed 6 bases, and the junction held 20 bases outside the gene matches. For the CDR3, the DNA is TGCGCCAGCAGCTCGGGCCGTGAATTGGGGACAGCCTTAAATGGCTACACCTTC. It yields the protein CASSSGRELGTALNGYTF.

The CDR3 nucleotides are TGCGCCAGCAGCTTGGCCCGGGCTCGCACAGATACGCAGTATTTT. As protein: CASSLARARTDTQYF. The chain combines TRBV5-1 with TRBJ2-3, with no clear D. V lost 0 bases and J 1 base, leaving 9 bases between the germline ends. This CDR3 is built from 15 residues. Germline-derived CDR1 and CDR2 are SGHRS and YFSETQ.

The rearrangement uses TRBV7-9 and TRBJ2-5; D might be TRBD2 (6 bases). The last part of the DNA fits TRBJ2-7 better; the J call may be wrong. Germline CDR1 reads SEHNR; CDR2 reads FQNEAQ (reference sequence). The CDR3 is 15 amino acids. CDR3 sequence (DNA): TGTGCCAGCAGTTCCTCCGGGGAGGCCTCCTACGAGCAGTACTTC. Its protein is CASSSSGEASYEQYF.

The CDR3 sequence is CASSLRDPQGNEQFF. In DNA form, the CDR3 reads TGTGCCAGCAGCTTACGGGACCCGCAAGGGAATGAGCAGTTCTTC. The V gene is TRBV27, the J gene TRBJ2-1; the D call may be TRBD1 or TRBD2 (5 bases each). There are 15 residues in the CDR3. V lost 6 bases and J 7 bases, leaving 19 bases between the germline ends. Germline V lookup: CDR1 MNHEY, CDR2 SMNVEV (reference sequence).

The V and J genes are TRBV5-6 and TRBJ1-1; D is ambiguous. V was clipped by 0 bases and J by 5 bases, with 11 bases between them. CDR3 length equals 14 residues. CDR1 is SGHDT, CDR2 YYEEEE, per germline. CDR3: CASSLEAGATEAFF. In DNA, the CDR3 is TGTGCCAGCAGCTTGGAAGCAGGCGCAACTGAAGCTTTCTTT.

This chain uses TRBV10-1 with TRBJ2-3, with 8 positions matching TRBD2. Germline CDR1 reads WNHNN; CDR2 reads SYGVQD (reference sequence). This CDR3 has 14 amino acids. The V segment lost 1 base and the J segment 10 bases; nucleotides outside the gene matches: 7. For the CDR3, the DNA is TGCGCCAGCAGTGAGTGGCGGGAGGCCCGGGCGCAGTATTTT. It codes for CASSEWREARAQYF.

This chain joins TRBV4-2 and TRBJ2-7; unclear D gene. V lost 4 bases and J 5 bases, leaving 12 bases between the germline ends. Germline V gene sequence: CDR1 LGHNA, CDR2 YNFKEQ. This CDR3 comprises 13 residues. The CDR3: CASSPFKFHEQYF. The CDR3 region has the DNA TGTGCCAGCAGCCCTTTCAAGTTTCACGAGCAGTACTTC.

This chain uses TRBV9 with TRBJ1-5; perhaps TRBD1 as D (5 bases). The CDR3 contains 15 residues. Germline assignment: CDR1 SGDLS and CDR2 YYNGEE. V lost 0 bases, J lost 11 bases, and 18 bases lay in between. Written as DNA, the CDR3 is TGTGCCAGCAGCGTAGAAGGGACTCCTTTGGAAGCCCAGCATTTT. Its protein is CASSVEGTPLEAQHF.

This chain uses TRBV4-1 with TRBJ2-5, with 7 bases that match TRBD2. CDR3 length: 12 residues. Germline CDR1 and CDR2: MGHRA and YSYEKL. Trimming took 1 base from V and 11 from J; bases not matched to a gene: 4. The CDR3 DNA reads as TGCGCCAGCAGCCAAGGACGGGGGGAGCAGTACTTC. This gives the protein CASSQGRGEQYF.

The chain recombines TRBV4-2 with TRBJ2-7, with D uncertain. Germline lookup yields CDR1 LGHNA and CDR2 YNFKEQ. V was cut by 6 bases and J by 7 bases, with 16 bases left in between. CDR3 length: 13 residues. CDR3 bases: TGTGCCAGCAGGCCTAGGACCCCCCTGGAGCAGTACTTC. Translated, it gives CASRPRTPLEQYF.

The chain combines TRBV4-3 with TRBJ2-1, with TRBD2 as a possible D gene (6 bases). V lost 0 bases, J lost 5 bases, and 14 bases lay in between. The CDR3 has 16 amino acids. Germline V gene data show CDR1 as LGHNA and CDR2 as YSLEER. The CDR3 region is CASSQDRREEHNEQFF. The CDR3 nucleotides read TGCGCCAGCAGCCAAGACCGAAGGGAGGAACACAATGAGCAGTTCTTC.

The rearrangement links TRBV5-1 to TRBJ2-1, with D possibly matching TRBD2 (5 bases). The CDR3 has 16 residues. The ends were cut back, 5 bases at V and 2 bases at J, with 17 bases in the middle. Germline-derived CDR1 and CDR2 are SGHRS and YFSETQ. The CDR3: CASRPAWSGPYNEQFF. Written as DNA, the CDR3 is TGCGCCAGCAGGCCCGCTTGGAGCGGCCCCTACAATGAGCAGTTCTTC.

The J gene is TRBJ1-3, the V gene TRBV6-6, with D possibly being TRBD1 (6 bases). Per germline, CDR1 MNHNY and CDR2 SVGAGI (reference sequence). This CDR3 contains 16 residues. V lost 4 bases to trimming and J lost 0 bases, with 13 bases between them. In DNA form, the CDR3 reads TGTGCCAGCAGTTGGGAGGACAGACTCTCTGGAAACACCATATATTTT. It encodes CASSWEDRLSGNTIYF.